Shown below are 25 T cell receptor beta chains from a single sample sequenced in a study of CD8+ T cells in alopecia areata. Documented treatment: oral pan-JAK inhibitor, 5-10 mg twice daily. RNA extraction and reverse transcription yielded cDNA as sequencing template. The protocol was immunoSEQ multiplex PCR, while the TCRdb copy is restricted to in-frame clones and leaves out a portion. Of 200,000 to 250,000 clones in the sample, about 64% were seen once. The source was CD4+ T cells sorted from blood, collected at week 4, from a patient treated with tofacitinib. The receptors were sampled from a human donor with alopecia areata.

The V gene is TRBV30, the J gene TRBJ1-5; D ambiguous. This CDR3 has 14 residues. V lost 5 bases and J 3 bases, leaving 14 bases between the germline ends. Germline assignment: CDR1 GTSNPN and CDR2 SVGIG (reference sequence). CDR3 in amino acids: CAWSGRRYNQPQHF. CDR3 nucleotides: TGTGCCTGGTCCGGGAGGCGGTACAATCAGCCCCAGCATTTT. The full variable domain, rest sourced from reference TRBV30 and TRBJ1-5, is SQTIHQWPATLVQPVGSPLSLECTVEGTSNPNLYWYRQAAGRGLQLLFYSVGIGQISSEVPQNLSASRPQDRQFILSSKKLLLSDSGFYLCAWSGRRYNQPQHFGDGTRLSIL.

The V call is TRBV2, the J call TRBJ1-2; TRBD1 matches at 7 bases. Trimming at V came to 5 bases and at J to 5 bases, leaving 5 bases not matched to a gene. The germline CDR1 and CDR2 sequences are SNHLY and FYNNEI. CDR3 length equals 13 residues. The CDR3 region has the DNA TGTGCCAGCAGTAACCAGGGGGATTATGGCTACACCTTC. This encodes CASSNQGDYGYTF.

On this clone: The germline gene is not matched at one end of the junction; a read error may be the cause. CDR3 coding DNA: TGTGCCAGCAGCCTAGAACAGGCTCCCTACAATGAGCAGTTCTTC. This sequence encodes CASSLEQAPYNEQFF. This chain joins TRBV11-3 and TRBJ2-1, with a weak D call TRBD1 (5 bases). Germline V gives CDR1 SGHNT, CDR2 YENEEA. This CDR3 comprises 15 residues.

The chain employs TRBV5-1 and TRBJ1-1; tentatively, D is TRBD1 (5 bases). CDR1 is SGHRS and CDR2 is YFSETQ in the germline V gene. V lost 5 bases and J 1 base, leaving 12 bases between the germline ends. There are 14 residues in the CDR3. The CDR3 region has the DNA TGCGCCAGCAGGGCGGGACTCCAGAACACTGAAGCTTTCTTT. This encodes CASRAGLQNTEAFF.

The genes are TRBV7-2 and TRBJ1-2; 9 bases map to TRBD1. Germline assignment: CDR1 SGHTA and CDR2 FQGNSA. V lost 7 bases to trimming and J lost 4 bases; unmatched junction nucleotides: 7. This CDR3 is built from 14 residues. The DNA for the CDR3 is TGTGCCAGCACCTCGACAGGGGGGATCTATGGCTACACCTTC. Translation gives CASTSTGGIYGYTF.

Only one count was recorded for this clone. The CDR3 region is CATSRVGEQGVGYTF. As DNA, the CDR3 is TGTGCCACCAGCAGAGTTGGTGAGCAGGGAGTAGGCTACACCTTC. This chain connects TRBV15 to TRBJ1-2, with D possibly TRBD1 on 5 matching bases. Trimming removed 1 base at V and 8 bases at J, with 17 bases between. The CDR3 sequence is 15 residues long. From germline, CDR1 is LNHNV and CDR2 YYDKDF (reference sequence).

The chain joins TRBV11-3 to TRBJ2-1; tentatively, D is TRBD2 (5 bases). There are 15 residues in the CDR3. Trimming pared 1 base from V and 8 bases from J, leaving 15 bases between. The germline V gene encodes CDR1 SGHNT and CDR2 YENEEA. The CDR3 spells CASSLAQGGFHEQFF. As DNA, the CDR3 is TGTGCCAGCAGCTTAGCCCAAGGAGGATTCCATGAGCAGTTCTTC. The full variable domain, its missing parts supplied by reference TRBV11-3 and TRBJ2-1, is EAGVVQSPRYKIIEKKQPVAFWCNPISGHNTLYWYLQNLGQGPELLIRYENEEAVDDSQLPKDRFSAERLKGVDSTLKIQPAELGDSAVYLCASSLAQGGFHEQFFGPGTRLTVL.

The rearrangement joins TRBV30 to TRBJ2-5; D may correspond to TRBD1 or TRBD2 (5 bases each). The V end was cut by 1 base, the J end by 5 bases, with 8 bases between. Looked up from germline, CDR1 is GTSNPN and CDR2 is SVGIG (reference sequence). CDR3 length: 12 residues. In DNA, the CDR3 is TGTGCCTGGAGTGCGGGGCGGGAGACCCAGTACTTC. Amino acid sequence: CAWSAGRETQYF.

This chain joins TRBV29-1 and TRBJ1-2, with TRBD1 matching 7 bases. The V and J ends lost 7 bases and 3 bases, in that order; junction bases with no gene match: 8. This CDR3 contains 13 residues. Germline lookup yields CDR1 SQVTM and CDR2 ANQGSEA. In DNA form, the CDR3 reads TGCAGCGCGCCAAAGGGGGCAGACTATGGCTACACCTTC. It is translated as CSAPKGADYGYTF.

The V gene is TRBV18, the J gene TRBJ2-5; no clear D gene. Trimming removed 0 bases at V and 5 bases at J, with 7 bases between. Germline loops: CDR1 KGHSH, CDR2 LQKENI. The CDR3 totals 13 residues. CDR3 DNA: TGTGCCAGCTCACCACCGACTCGGGAGACCCAGTACTTC. Amino acids: CASSPPTRETQYF.

This clone was detected only a few times. Distinct nucleotide sequences in the sample also encode this CDR3. J is TRBJ1-5 and V is TRBV6-5; 7 bases align to TRBD1. With 4 bases clipped from V and 3 bases from J, the junction kept 3 bases outside the gene matches. This CDR3 region has 14 residues. CDR1 MNHEY and CDR2 SVGAGI come from the germline V gene. Here the CDR3 DNA reads TGTGCCAGCAGTTGGACAGGAGTCAATCAGCCCCAGCATTTT. Its translation: CASSWTGVNQPQHF.

This chain links TRBV7-9 with TRBJ2-7, with 10 bases that match TRBD1. The V gene's germline CDR1 is SEHNR and CDR2 FQNEAQ (reference sequence). Trimming at V came to 10 bases and at J to 2 bases, leaving 8 bases not matched to a gene. The CDR3 spans 14 residues. CDR3 loop: CATRSGTGAYEQYF. For the CDR3, the DNA is TGTGCCACCCGAAGCGGGACAGGGGCCTACGAGCAGTACTTC.

The chain recombines TRBV7-2 with TRBJ2-5, with D maybe TRBD1 (5 bases). Trimming stripped 2 bases from V and 2 bases from J, with 6 bases between. Germline CDR1 is SGHTA and CDR2 is FQGNSA. This CDR3 spans 13 amino acids. CDR3 nucleotide sequence: TGTGCCAGCAGCTTAAGACAGCAAGAGACCCAGTACTTC. Its protein product is CASSLRQQETQYF. The whole variable domain, filled in from reference TRBV7-2 and TRBJ2-5, reads GAGVSQSPSNKVTEKGKDVELRCDPISGHTALYWYRQSLGQGLEFLIYFQGNSAPDKSGLPSDRFSAERTGGSVSTLTIQRTQQEDSAVYLCASSLRQQETQYFGPGTRLLVL.

The J gene is TRBJ1-2, the V gene TRBV4-3; D may be TRBD1 (5 bases). CDR1 and CDR2 (germline): LGHNA, YSLEER. The CDR3 has 15 amino acids. V was trimmed by 1 base and J by 8 bases, leaving 17 bases between them. CDR3 coding DNA: TGCGCCAGCAGCCAAGTAGCGGGACCCTTTAACGGCTACACCTTC. Translating it yields CASSQVAGPFNGYTF.

V and J are TRBV7-6 and TRBJ2-2; D ambiguous. Trimming left V 3 bases short and J 5 bases short, with 7 bases between. Germline V CDR1 and CDR2: SGHVS, FNYEAQ. This CDR3 is built from 13 residues. The CDR3 coding sequence is TGTGCCAGCAGCTTTATAGAAACCGGGGAGCTGTTTTTT. Amino acids: CASSFIETGELFF.

This sequence joins TRBV29-1 and TRBJ1-2; 9 nucleotides agree with TRBD1. The V segment lost 6 bases and the J segment 5 bases; nucleotides outside the gene matches: 7. The CDR3 loop spans 13 amino acids. Germline values: CDR1 SQVTM, CDR2 ANQGSEA. The CDR3 DNA sequence: TGCAGCGTACAACAGGGGGCTGGGTATGGCTACACCTTC. Translated, it gives CSVQQGAGYGYTF.

This clone has more than one count but fewer than ten. V and J are TRBV19 and TRBJ2-7; 8 nucleotides match TRBD2. Germline V gene lookup returns CDR1 LNHDA and CDR2 SQIVND (reference sequence). The CDR3 is 15 amino acids. V trimming: 4 bases; J trimming: 8 bases; junction bases outside the gene matches: 13. CDR3: CASSKTPGLVSKQYF. CDR3 DNA sequence: TGTGCCAGTAGTAAAACGCCGGGACTAGTAAGCAAGCAGTACTTC.

J is TRBJ1-6 and V is TRBV27; D is perhaps TRBD1 (5 bases). CDR1 MNHEY and CDR2 SMNVEV come from the germline V gene (reference sequence). There are 14 residues in the CDR3. V dropped 3 bases and J dropped 9 bases, with 12 bases sitting between them. The CDR3 region has the DNA TGTGCCAGCAGTTTGGGCAGGGCCCTTTCACCCCTCCACTTT. The encoded protein is CASSLGRALSPLHF.

CDR3: CASSLYGLPRGDTQYF. The CDR3 nucleotides read TGTGCCAGCAGCTTGTACGGACTGCCTAGGGGAGATACGCAGTATTTT. This rearrangement joins TRBV5-6 to TRBJ2-3; D assignment may be TRBD1 or TRBD2 (5 bases each). Per the germline V gene, CDR1 is SGHDT and CDR2 is YYEEEE. Between the trimmed V and J ends, which lost 1 base and 5 bases, there was a span of 17 bases. The CDR3 spans 16 residues.

The genes are TRBV11-2 and TRBJ2-1; perhaps D is TRBD1 or TRBD2 (6 bases each). Germline CDR1 is SGHAT and CDR2 is FQNNGV. V lost 4 bases and J 4 bases, leaving 14 bases between the germline ends. The CDR3 has 15 residues. CDR3 bases: TGTGCCAGCAGCTCCTCCGGGGGCGCGTACAATGAGCAGTTCTTC. Protein product: CASSSSGGAYNEQFF.

As to this clone: Other DNA variants within this sample encode the same CDR3. The V gene is TRBV5-4, the J gene TRBJ2-1, with unresolved D. V shed 0 bases and J shed 9 bases, with 7 bases lying between them. From germline, CDR1 is SGHNT and CDR2 YYREEE (reference sequence). The CDR3 runs to 12 residues. This CDR3 is CASSLVGGEQFF. The CDR3 bases are TGTGCCAGCAGCTTGGTAGGCGGTGAGCAGTTCTTC.

This chain uses TRBV9 with TRBJ2-3; the match to TRBD2 covers 7 bases. There are 16 residues in the CDR3. Germline V gives CDR1 SGDLS, CDR2 YYNGEE. J lost 3 bases, V lost 0 bases, and 7 bases had no gene match. The CDR3 is CASSVGVGGGTDTQYF. CDR3 coding DNA: TGTGCCAGCAGCGTAGGTGTCGGCGGGGGAACAGATACGCAGTATTTT.

The V call is TRBV30, the J call TRBJ2-2; D is possibly TRBD1 (6 bases). The CDR3 has 14 amino acids. V gave up 0 bases and J gave up 7 bases, with 12 bases separating them. CDR1 is GTSNPN and CDR2 is SVGIG in the germline V gene (reference sequence). The CDR3 loop reads CAWSVAGGFGELFF. The CDR3 DNA reads as TGTGCCTGGAGTGTGGCTGGGGGCTTCGGGGAGCTGTTTTTT.

In this sample, this clone turned up a few times. This rearrangement joins TRBV25-1 to TRBJ1-2; weak D call: TRBD1 (5 bases). V lost 3 bases and J lost 3, with 14 bases in between. The CDR3 has 15 amino acids. The germline CDR1 and CDR2 sequences are MGHDK and SYGVNS. The DNA of the CDR3 is TGTGCCAGCAGTGATACTGGGGCGCGAGACTATGGCTACACCTTC. Translation gives CASSDTGARDYGYTF.

For this clone: Other DNA variants within this sample encode the same CDR3. This chain joins TRBV29-1 and TRBJ1-1, with D possibly TRBD1 on 5 matching bases. V was cut by 4 bases and J by 2 bases, with 11 bases left in between. Germline CDR1 reads SQVTM; CDR2 reads ANQGSEA. The CDR3 has 13 residues. CDR3 protein: CSVGGRLNTEAFF. In DNA form, the CDR3 reads TGCAGCGTTGGGGGCAGGCTTAACACTGAAGCTTTCTTT.